The 5 T cell receptor beta chains in this list originate from one sample, sequenced in a study of blood T cell repertoires in COVID-19. Profiling relied on immunoSEQ multiplex PCR, and the TCRdb table lists in-frame clones only, not all of them. The sample lists over 350,000 clones; roughly 85% were seen once. Sequencing was performed on peripheral blood. Every receptor here comes from a woman in her twenties or thirties with active or convalescent COVID-19.

This clone occurred once. DNA of the CDR3: TGTGCCAGTAGCAAACAGGTACTTAGCACAGATACGCAGTATTTT. It encodes CASSKQVLSTDTQYF. The chain employs TRBV19 and TRBJ2-3; D is possibly TRBD1 (5 bases). V dropped 6 bases and J dropped 0 bases, with 13 bases sitting between them. The CDR3 runs 15 residues. Looked up from germline, CDR1 is LNHDA and CDR2 is SQIVND (reference sequence).

This chain joins TRBV3-1 (or the pseudogene TRBV3-2) and TRBJ1-4; D uncertain. Trimming removed 1 base at V and 4 bases at J, with 7 bases between. Per germline, CDR1 LGHDT and CDR2 YNNKEL (reference sequence). The CDR3 is made up of 14 amino acids. CDR3 coding DNA: TGTGCCAGCAGCCAAGTCCCGGTTAATGAAAAACTGTTTTTT. Translated, it gives CASSQVPVNEKLFF.

This clone occurred a few times. V usage is TRBV14 and J usage is TRBJ2-1; the D gene is possibly TRBD2 (6 bases). There are 17 residues in the CDR3. CDR1 is SGHDN, CDR2 FVKESK, per germline. Trimming pared 1 base from V and 3 bases from J, leaving 16 bases between. CDR3 protein: CASSQAGTSVYYNEQFF. CDR3 DNA: TGTGCCAGCAGCCAAGCCGGGACTTCCGTGTACTACAATGAGCAGTTCTTC.

This chain uses TRBV5-1 with TRBJ1-6; TRBD1 agrees at 7 bases. Trimming removed 2 bases from V and 0 bases from J; junction bases left unmatched: 11. Per the germline V gene, CDR1 is SGHRS and CDR2 is YFSETQ. CDR3 size: 19 residues. CDR3 bases: TGCGCCAGCAGCTTCGGGGCGGGACAGCCTTTCTCCTATAATTCACCCCTCCACTTT. Translation: CASSFGAGQPFSYNSPLHF.

The chain combines TRBV18 with TRBJ2-7; tentatively, D is TRBD1 (5 bases). Germline CDR1 is KGHSH and CDR2 is LQKENI. The length of the CDR3 is 11 residues. Trimming removed 6 bases from V and 5 bases from J, with 8 bases in between. CDR3 sequence: CASSQGNEQYF. CDR3 bases: TGTGCCAGCTCGCAGGGTAACGAGCAGTACTTC.